These 32 T cell receptor beta chains were sequenced from one sample in a study of beta chain features in type 1 diabetes. Whole-study results and caveats: All four CD4+ subsets from Type 1 diabetes patients carried moderately but significantly shorter TCRB CDR3s.

Sequencing targeted expressed TCRB transcripts, as all isolated RNA had been reverse transcribed. Profiled with immunoSEQ multiplex PCR; TCRdb holds only in-frame clones, not every one. This table has approximately 250,000 clones, roughly a quarter appearing once. These receptors lack a known antigen. Sequenced sample: naive CD4+ T cells from blood. The receptors originated from a woman aged 25 to 39 with type 1 diabetes.

This chain links TRBV9 with TRBJ2-7; D is possibly TRBD2 (5 bases). The CDR3 totals 16 residues. Deletions cut 0 bases from V and 2 bases from J, with 15 bases between. Germline CDR1 SGDLS, CDR2 YYNGEE. This CDR3 is CASSVGGLLVPYEQYF. The CDR3 nucleotides read TGTGCCAGCAGCGTAGGCGGGTTACTAGTTCCCTACGAGCAGTACTTC. The whole variable domain, remainder taken from reference TRBV9 and TRBJ2-7, is DSGVTQTPKHLITATGQRVTLRCSPRSGDLSVYWYQQSLDQGLQFLIQYYNGEERAKGNILERFSAQQFPDLHSELNLSSLELGDSALYFCASSVGGLLVPYEQYFGPGTRLTVT.

This sequence joins TRBV29-1 and TRBJ2-7; TRBD1 is a possible D gene (5 bases). The ends were cut back, 6 bases at V and 5 bases at J, with 20 bases in the middle. The CDR3 has 14 amino acids. The germline V gene has CDR1 SQVTM and CDR2 ANQGSEA. CDR3 in DNA: TGCAGCGTGGCCGACAGTTGGGGTCGGGACGAGCAGTACTTC. Its translation is CSVADSWGRDEQYF.

The V and J genes are TRBV30 and TRBJ2-3, with TRBD2 identical over 7 bases. Per the germline V gene, CDR1 is GTSNPN and CDR2 is SVGIG (reference sequence). V trimming: 3 bases; J trimming: 0 bases; junction bases outside the gene matches: 3. CDR3 length equals 14 residues. CDR3 protein: CAWRSGTSTDTQYF. In nucleotides, the CDR3 is TGTGCCTGGAGAAGCGGGACCAGCACAGATACGCAGTATTTT.

The sample holds a few counts of this clone. J is TRBJ1-2 and V is TRBV30; TRBD1 is a possible D gene (5 bases). The CDR3 sequence is 13 residues long. Trimming removed 0 bases at V and 8 bases at J, with 13 bases between. Germline V gene data show CDR1 as GTSNPN and CDR2 as SVGIG (reference sequence). CDR3 sequence: CAWSVQAGQGYTF. CDR3 sequence (DNA): TGTGCCTGGAGTGTACAGGCAGGGCAAGGCTACACCTTC.

This clone occurred a few times. V gene TRBV7-2 combines with J gene TRBJ1-1, with 11 bases that match TRBD1. Germline assignment: CDR1 SGHTA and CDR2 FQGNSA. Trimming at V came to 3 bases and at J to 7 bases, leaving 1 base not matched to a gene. The CDR3 is made up of 13 amino acids. The CDR3 spells CASSLGQGDEAFF. DNA for the CDR3: TGTGCCAGCAGCTTGGGACAGGGGGATGAAGCTTTCTTT. The entire variable domain, with the rest obtained from reference TRBV7-2 and TRBJ1-1, is as follows: GAGVSQSPSNKVTEKGKDVELRCDPISGHTALYWYRQSLGQGLEFLIYFQGNSAPDKSGLPSDRFSAERTGGSVSTLTIQRTQQEDSAVYLCASSLGQGDEAFFGQGTRLTVV.

With respect to this clone: Other DNA sequences in the sample encode the same CDR3. The chain couples TRBV18 to TRBJ2-7; 9 bases agree with TRBD1. Germline V gene sequence: CDR1 KGHSH, CDR2 LQKENI. The CDR3 extends over 15 amino acids. V was clipped by 0 bases and J by 3 bases; unmatched bases: 3. CDR3 nucleotide sequence: TGTGCCAGCTCACCACCGGGACAGGGAGGCTACGAGCAGTACTTC. Translated: CASSPPGQGGYEQYF.

CDR3 bases: TGTGCCAGCAGCTTTTGGGGCCAGGGCAATCAGCCCCAGCATTTT. It is translated as CASSFWGQGNQPQHF. The V gene is TRBV7-9, the J gene TRBJ1-5; the D gene is possibly TRBD1 (5 bases). The CDR3 runs 15 residues. Per germline, CDR1 SEHNR and CDR2 FQNEAQ (reference sequence). Trimming cost V 3 bases and J 2 bases, with 11 bases left between them.

This clone has only a few counts. Other DNA variants within this sample encode the same CDR3. The chain links TRBV11-2 to TRBJ2-7, with 8 positions matching TRBD2. The CDR3 has 14 residues. Unmatched junction bases numbered 2, after V lost 0 bases and J lost 4 bases. CDR1 and CDR2 from the germline V gene are SGHAT and FQNNGV. The CDR3 loop reads CASSLEPSGYEQYF. The CDR3 DNA sequence: TGTGCCAGCAGCTTAGAACCTAGCGGGTACGAGCAGTACTTC.

This clone was counted only a few times. CDR3: CASGGSPQPQHF. CDR3 DNA sequence: TGTGCCAGCGGCGGATCTCCACAGCCCCAGCATTTT. The genes are TRBV27 and TRBJ1-5; D is uncertain. The CDR3 spans 12 residues. CDR1 and CDR2 (germline): MNHEY, SMNVEV (reference sequence). Trimming removed 8 bases at V and 7 bases at J, with 12 bases between.

The gene calls are TRBV10-2 and TRBJ1-1; 11 nucleotides match TRBD1. The ends lost 6 bases at V and 1 base at J; junction bases unmatched: 10. Germline V gives CDR1 WSHSY, CDR2 SAAADI. CDR3 length: 17 residues. CDR3 DNA: TGCGCCAGCAGCAAGGACAGGGGGCTTGGGTGGAACACTGAAGCTTTCTTT. Its translation: CASSKDRGLGWNTEAFF.

This clone has just a few counts. The same CDR3 arises from other DNA sequences in this sample as well. The chain employs TRBV7-9 and TRBJ2-7, with D possibly TRBD1 on 6 matching bases. In germline, CDR1 is SEHNR, CDR2 FQNEAQ (reference sequence). CDR3 length: 12 amino acids. Trimming removed 0 bases at V and 6 bases at J, with 6 bases between. The CDR3: CASSLAGGEQYF. Written as DNA, the CDR3 is TGTGCCAGCAGCTTAGCAGGGGGCGAGCAGTACTTC.

This chain joins TRBV28 and TRBJ2-3; D perhaps matches TRBD1 (5 bases). The CDR3 is 16 residues long. V lost 1 base and J 0 bases, leaving 11 bases between the germline ends. Germline V gene lookup returns CDR1 MDHEN and CDR2 SYDVKM. CDR3: CASSLFQGSSTDTQYF. The DNA for the CDR3 is TGTGCCAGCAGTTTATTCCAGGGCTCTAGCACAGATACGCAGTATTTT.

This clone was found a few times. The chain joins TRBV15 to TRBJ2-1, with 10 bases matching TRBD2. Trimming at V came to 0 bases and at J to 6 bases, leaving 5 bases not matched to a gene. This CDR3 contains 16 residues. Germline CDR1 is LNHNV and CDR2 is YYDKDF (reference sequence). Here the CDR3 reads CATSRDVTSGANEQFF. The CDR3 region has the DNA TGTGCCACCAGCAGAGATGTCACTAGCGGGGCCAATGAGCAGTTCTTC.

The J gene is TRBJ1-1, the V gene TRBV12-5, with 7 bases fitting TRBD1. CDR3 length equals 15 residues. Germline loops: CDR1 LGHNT, CDR2 FRNRAP. J lost 5 bases, V lost 0 bases, and 6 bases had no gene match. For the CDR3, the DNA is TGTGCTAGTGGTTTGGTAAGGGGGCTCGGTACTGAAGCTTTCTTT. Translated: CASGLVRGLGTEAFF.

V usage is TRBV18 and J usage is TRBJ2-7; D is ambiguous. The V end lost 3 bases, the J end lost 3 bases, and 12 bases lay between the germline ends. The CDR3 runs to 14 residues. Germline V gives CDR1 KGHSH, CDR2 LQKENI. CDR3 coding DNA: TGTGCCAGCTCACCTAAGACGGGTATCTACGAGCAGTACTTC. Translating gives CASSPKTGIYEQYF.

This chain links TRBV7-9 with TRBJ1-2; TRBD1 is a possible D gene (6 bases). Trimming left V 1 base short and J 8 bases short, with 14 bases between. The CDR3 spans 14 residues. Germline V lookup: CDR1 SEHNR, CDR2 FQNEAQ (reference sequence). This CDR3 is CASSLETGPGGYTF. CDR3 DNA: TGTGCCAGCAGCTTAGAGACAGGTCCCGGGGGCTACACCTTC.

The chain uses TRBV28 and TRBJ1-2; 11 nucleotides line up with TRBD1. This CDR3 region has 14 residues. The V gene end was trimmed by 6 bases and the J gene end by 3 bases; junction bases not matched to a gene: 3. Germline-derived CDR1 and CDR2 are MDHEN and SYDVKM. The CDR3 spells CASSPDRGHYGYTF. In nucleotides, the CDR3 is TGTGCCAGCAGCCCGGACAGGGGGCACTATGGCTACACCTTC.

The sample holds a few counts of this clone. The chain links TRBV7-8 to TRBJ1-1, with 8 bases identical to TRBD1. The CDR3 is 14 amino acids. V lost 4 bases to trimming and J lost 1 base; unmatched junction nucleotides: 2. Germline V gives CDR1 SGHVS, CDR2 FQNEAQ. DNA of the CDR3: TGTGCCAGCAGCTCAGGGGGCCCGAACACTGAAGCTTTCTTT. Residues: CASSSGGPNTEAFF.

This clone was seen more than once but under ten times. This chain connects TRBV4-1 to TRBJ1-1; a possible D gene is TRBD1 (5 bases). The V gene lost 4 bases and the J gene lost 11 bases, with 20 bases spanning the gap. Germline V gene sequence: CDR1 MGHRA, CDR2 YSYEKL. The CDR3 spans 14 residues. CDR3 coding DNA: TGCGCCAGCAGCCGCCTACCGGGACTCCACGGGGCTTTCTTT. It specifies CASSRLPGLHGAFF.

The rearrangement links TRBV2 to TRBJ2-5, with 10 bases aligning to TRBD1. The germline V gene encodes CDR1 SNHLY and CDR2 FYNNEI. This CDR3 comprises 15 residues. The J segment lost 2 bases and the V segment lost 8 bases, leaving 8 bases of the junction unmatched. CDR3 amino acids: CASARQGAGQETQYF. The DNA of the CDR3 is TGTGCCAGCGCCCGACAGGGGGCGGGTCAAGAGACCCAGTACTTC.

This clone was observed a few times. The CDR3 sequence is CASSPGGNQPQHF. CDR3 DNA: TGTGCCAGCTCACCAGGAGGAAACCAGCCCCAGCATTTT. The genes are TRBV18 and TRBJ1-5; no clear D. The ends were cut back, 2 bases at V and 7 bases at J, with 9 bases in the middle. CDR3 length: 13 amino acids. Germline V gene lookup returns CDR1 KGHSH and CDR2 LQKENI.

Only a few counts were recorded for this clone. The chain carries TRBV4-2 and TRBJ2-2, with 11 bases fitting TRBD2. CDR1 is LGHNA, CDR2 YNFKEQ, per germline. J was trimmed by 1 base and V by 2 bases; bases with no gene match: 0. The CDR3 contains 16 residues. This chain's CDR3 is CASSQLAGGNTGELFF. As DNA, the CDR3 is TGTGCCAGCAGCCAACTAGCGGGAGGGAACACCGGGGAGCTGTTTTTT.

The chain is built from TRBV4-1 and TRBJ1-1; 10 bases align to TRBD1. Germline V lookup: CDR1 MGHRA, CDR2 YSYEKL. The CDR3 is 14 amino acids. V was pared by 4 bases and J by 4 bases, with 3 bases of the junction left unmatched. The CDR3 DNA is TGCGCCAGCAGCCCGAGACAGGGGGCCACTGAAGCTTTCTTT. It translates to CASSPRQGATEAFF.

J is TRBJ1-2 and V is TRBV29-1, with 7 bases aligning to TRBD1. The V and J ends lost 6 bases and 7 bases, in that order; junction bases with no gene match: 5. The CDR3 consists of 11 residues. From germline, CDR1 is SQVTM and CDR2 ANQGSEA. CDR3 residues: CSVGQVRGYTF. The CDR3 coding sequence is TGCAGCGTCGGACAGGTTCGTGGCTACACCTTC.

The chain carries TRBV29-1 and TRBJ1-1; 7 positions match TRBD1. Germline V gene sequence: CDR1 SQVTM, CDR2 ANQGSEA. The junction had 3 bases not matched to a gene; V was cut back by 8 bases and J by 0 bases. This CDR3 comprises 12 residues. CDR3 amino acids: CSMGQLNTEAFF. The CDR3 region has the DNA TGCAGCATGGGACAGCTGAACACTGAAGCTTTCTTT.

This clone was detected a few times. The rearrangement uses TRBV5-1 and TRBJ2-1; the match to TRBD2 covers 11 bases. This CDR3 region has 19 residues. J gave up 0 bases and V 2 bases, and 10 bases lay outside the gene matches. The germline gives CDR1 SGHRS, CDR2 YFSETQ. The chain's CDR3 is CASSFSSGRTKYSYNEQFF. CDR3 in DNA: TGCGCCAGCAGCTTTTCTAGCGGGAGGACGAAATACTCCTACAATGAGCAGTTCTTC.

V gene TRBV18 combines with J gene TRBJ2-1, with 9 nucleotides matching TRBD2. The CDR3 totals 16 residues. J gave up 6 bases and V 1 base, and 7 bases lay outside the gene matches. The germline V gene encodes CDR1 KGHSH and CDR2 LQKENI. CDR3 protein: CASSPLAGVNPNEQFF. For the CDR3, the DNA is TGTGCCAGCTCACCACTAGCGGGAGTTAATCCCAATGAGCAGTTCTTC.

Only a few counts were recorded for this clone. This rearrangement joins TRBV7-3 to TRBJ1-1; D remains ambiguous. From germline, CDR1 is SGHTA and CDR2 FQGTGA. This CDR3 contains 14 residues. Trimming removed 2 bases from V and 0 bases from J, with 7 bases in between. In DNA, the CDR3 is TGTGCCAGCAGCTTAGAACGGTTGAACACTGAAGCTTTCTTT. This sequence encodes CASSLERLNTEAFF.

This clone was observed a few times. The J gene is TRBJ2-5, the V gene TRBV20-1, with a tentative D call TRBD1 (6 bases). The V gene lost 7 bases and the J gene lost 2 bases, with 8 bases spanning the gap. The CDR3 is made up of 11 amino acids. The germline V gene encodes CDR1 DFQATT and CDR2 SNEGSKA (reference sequence). CDR3 in DNA: TGCAGTGGTGGACAGCAAGAGACCCAGTACTTC. Its translation: CSGGQQETQYF.

The V call is TRBV11-2, the J call TRBJ2-1, with 7 bases identical to TRBD1. The CDR3 has 14 residues. Germline CDR1 and CDR2: SGHAT and FQNNGV. The junction had 5 bases not matched to a gene; V was cut back by 6 bases and J by 3 bases. DNA for the CDR3: TGTGCCAGCAGGGGACAGATCCTCTACAATGAGCAGTTCTTC. Residues: CASRGQILYNEQFF.

This clone was found a few times. The chain uses TRBV7-9 and TRBJ2-3; possibly TRBD2 for D (6 bases). CDR1 is SEHNR, CDR2 FQNEAQ, per germline (reference sequence). The CDR3 totals 15 residues. Trimming left V 7 bases short and J 2 bases short, with 16 bases between. In nucleotides, the CDR3 is TGTGCCAGCACCCCGATGGCTAGCGACACAGATACGCAGTATTTT. Protein product: CASTPMASDTDTQYF.

This clone has just a few counts. V gene TRBV21-1 combines with J gene TRBJ1-5; the listed D gene, TRBD1, was not tested against the DNA. TRBV21-1 is flagged as a pseudogene. The CDR3 is 18 amino acids. The CDR3, as DNA: TGTGCCAGCAGCAAACTAAAGGGGAATCAGGGGAGCAATCAGCCCCAGCATTTT. Translating gives CASSKLKGNQGSNQPQHF.